This is a list of T cell receptor beta chains from one sample in a study of identical twins. One entry per CDR3 protein, called by TCRdb with MiXCR from the 5' RACE reads. This repertoire shows some 590,000 distinct CDR3 sequences, roughly 9.5% found once; its top ten account for roughly 3%. The sample also formed part of further work on yellow fever vaccine responses in identical twins.

Sequenced sample: PBMCs. These receptors came from a woman aged 18-29 years in good health. The CDR3 runs from the conserved cysteine through the conserved F or W. A D gene is named only where the DNA matches it firmly. The size field is filled for only some rows; it gives once, few, many or a size class.

>NA|TRBJ2-1|TRBD2|TRBV9
CASSVTSGIYNEQFF
TGTGCCAGCAGCGTAACAAGCGGGATCTACAATGAGCAGTTCTTC
>NA|TRBJ2-7|TRBD1|TRBV18
CASSPGQGLSYEQYF
TGTGCCAGCTCACCAGGACAGGGGCTCTCCTACGAGCAGTACTTC
>many|TRBJ1-5|NA|TRBV20-1
CSARASRGAVNQPQHF
TGCAGTGCTAGAGCTTCCCGGGGAGCAGTCAATCAGCCCCAGCATTTT
>NA|TRBJ2-2|NA|TRBV29-1
CSVKQGSGELFF
TGCAGCGTTAAACAGGGTTCCGGGGAGCTGTTTTTT
>NA|TRBJ2-7|NA|TRBV9
CASSVDVRPYEQYF
TGTGCCAGCAGCGTGGATGTCCGTCCCTACGAGCAGTACTTC
>few|TRBJ2-4|NA|TRBV6-5
CASSYRGPKNIQYF
TGTGCCAGCAGTTACCGGGGGCCCAAAAACATTCAGTACTTC
>few|TRBJ2-1|TRBD2|TRBV10-3
CAIGVGTSGYNEQFF
TGTGCCATCGGGGTTGGGACTAGCGGCTACAATGAGCAGTTCTTC
>NA|TRBJ2-7|TRBD2|TRBV29-1
CSVVGTSGRGEEQYF
TGCAGCGTTGTGGGGACTAGCGGGAGAGGGGAAGAGCAGTACTTC
>NA|TRBJ2-5|TRBD2|TRBV7-6
CASSLASGRVETQYF
TGTGCCAGCAGCTTAGCTAGCGGGAGGGTAGAGACCCAGTACTTC
>few|TRBJ2-3|TRBD2|TRBV20-1
CSAIPLAGGTDTQYF
TGCAGTGCTATTCCTCTAGCGGGGGGGACAGATACGCAGTATTTT
>many|TRBJ2-7|NA|TRBV28
CASSPPPPQFTYEQYF
TGTGCCAGCAGTCCCCCCCCACCACAGTTTACCTACGAGCAGTACTTC
>NA|TRBJ2-5|NA|TRBV12-3/TRBV12-4
CASSWGRLARTQYF
TGTGCCAGCAGTTGGGGTAGGCTGGCCAGGACCCAGTACTTC
>NA|TRBJ2-2|NA|TRBV12-3/TRBV12-4
CASGQRVNTGELFF
TGTGCCAGCGGCCAGCGGGTGAACACCGGGGAGCTGTTTTTT
>NA|TRBJ2-3|TRBD1|TRBV7-8
CASSARDSSTDTQYF
TGTGCCAGCAGCGCACGGGACAGCTCCACAGATACGCAGTATTTT
>many|TRBJ2-7|NA|TRBV11-2
CASSSRGSWYEQYF
TGTGCCAGCAGCTCTCGGGGGAGTTGGTACGAGCAGTACTTC
>NA|TRBJ2-7|NA|TRBV6-1
CASSEGAWNEQYF
TGTGCCAGCAGTGAAGGGGCCTGGAACGAGCAGTACTTC